Listed here are 5 T cell receptor beta chains from one sample, sequenced in a study of identifying expanded T cells in peripheral blood. The assay was immunoSEQ multiplex PCR, and TCRdb's table has in-frame clones only and misses some. The table lists about 82,000 clones, 70% to 90% of them singletons, with around 7% in the top ten. Sequenced sample: blood. These receptors were taken from a person between 18 and 75 years old in good health.

The rearrangement links TRBV6-5 to TRBJ1-1, with 7 nucleotides matching TRBD1. The CDR3 contains 13 residues. V was pared by 8 bases and J by 3 bases, with 6 bases of the junction left unmatched. CDR1 is MNHEY, CDR2 SVGAGI, per germline. The CDR3 region is CASHTGVDTEAFF. CDR3 DNA: TGTGCCAGCCATACAGGGGTGGACACTGAAGCTTTCTTT.

The chain couples TRBV29-1 to TRBJ1-2, with TRBD1 identical over 9 bases. CDR1 is SQVTM, CDR2 ANQGSEA, per germline. J lost 2 bases, V lost 6 bases, and 22 bases had no gene match. This CDR3 has 19 residues. The DNA of the CDR3 is TGCAGCGTAGCTACATCGTATGCCCGCGCCGGGACAGGGAACTATGGCTACACCTTC. Its protein product is CSVATSYARAGTGNYGYTF.

The CDR3 loop is CASSPRELAYEQYF. CDR3 nucleotide sequence: TGTGCCAGCAGTCCCCGGGAACTAGCCTACGAGCAGTACTTC. V is TRBV13 and J is TRBJ2-7; tentative D call: TRBD2 (5 bases). Germline assignment: CDR1 PRHDT and CDR2 FYEKMQ (reference sequence). The CDR3 consists of 14 residues. V was cut by 6 bases and J by 2 bases, with 14 bases left in between.

The chain couples TRBV4-2 to TRBJ2-5, with TRBD1 matching over 7 bases. This CDR3 contains 15 residues. J was trimmed by 5 bases and V by 0 bases; bases with no gene match: 6. The germline V gene has CDR1 LGHNA and CDR2 YNFKEQ. CDR3 in amino acids: CASSQDPTGVETQYF. CDR3 nucleotides: TGTGCCAGCAGCCAAGACCCAACAGGGGTTGAGACCCAGTACTTC.

The chain employs TRBV15 and TRBJ2-2; D remains unclear. V was cut by 3 bases and J by 3 bases, with 11 bases left in between. The CDR3 is made up of 15 amino acids. Germline assignment: CDR1 LNHNV and CDR2 YYDKDF (reference sequence). The CDR3 region has the DNA TGTGCCACCAGCAGGACATTTGGGGACACCGGGGAGCTGTTTTTT. Its protein is CATSRTFGDTGELFF.